This paragraph covers one T cell receptor beta chain sequence. The antigen is unknown. The data stem from a study of siplizumab effects on memory and regulatory T cells. Study-level results: The study found naive T cells seemingly more diverse than memory cells and seemingly major alloresponse contributors. Researchers did not confirm the suppressive function of proliferating Tregs from siplizumab cultures. Only a minor fraction of alloreactive clones mapped to unstimulated subsets. Alloreactive sequences whose origin lay in unstimulated CD4+ memory cells were significantly reduced by siplizumab.

Produced via immunoSEQ multiplex PCR; TCRdb's table is partial and in-frame only. The table lists 50,000 or so clones, about 90% of them singletons. The CDR3 contains 15 residues. CDR1 SGHNT and CDR2 YYREEE come from the germline V gene (reference sequence). Between the trimmed V and J ends, which lost 0 bases and 6 bases, there was a span of 14 bases. The gene calls are TRBV5-4 and TRBJ2-3; D is possibly TRBD1 or TRBD2 (5 bases each). This TCR was recovered from a human donor in good health. The sequenced sample was naive CD8+ T cells sorted from blood. The CDR3 sequence: CASSLGGTNPDTQYF. The CDR3 DNA follows: TGTGCCAGCAGCTTGGGGGGGACCAACCCGGATACGCAGTATTTT.